Reported below is one T cell receptor beta chain. This clonotype was recorded many times. It lacks a known antigen. Nothing much larger sits one base from this clone, and base qualities are not available. This record comes from a study of regulatory T cells in long-lasting Graves disease (dated by TCRdb to 2020 to 2023). In terms of the full investigation: Antithyroid drugs had been taken for less than 3 months by newly diagnosed Graves' disease patients. Patients with persistent Graves' disease were compared with patients with newly diagnosed Graves' disease using TCR sequencing and RNA sequencing of peripheral blood. The study took place in China and was registered as a clinical trial. A total of some 35 samples underwent TCR sequencing: about 13 from persistent and about 20 from newly diagnosed Graves' disease patients. Points the paper makes about the study in general: Patients with persistent disease shared more public clonotypes (about 2,900) than newly diagnosed patients did (about 1,000). The authors acknowledged the small sample size as a limitation that may reduce accuracy. Sequencing and analysis were restricted to the TCR beta chain. Persistent Graves' disease patients showed lower TCR Shannon entropy and fewer highly expanded clones than newly diagnosed patients, suggesting clonal expansion. Only peripheral blood was studied, because thyroid tissue, the primary lesion, was inaccessible.

According to the study, the label for this sample's time point signals: newly diagnosed GD, antithyroid drugs for less than 3 months. For both TCR sequencing and RNA sequencing, RNA was extracted from PBMCs using TRIzol. The diagnosis of Graves' disease was made according to American Thyroid Association guidelines. Recruitment of patients was carried out at an endocrinology department in Xi'an, China. Each patient gave about 8.1 milliliters of peripheral blood, collected in an EDTA anticoagulant tube. PBMCs were isolated by Ficoll Paque Plus density gradient separation without further T cell sorting. RNA quality was checked with an Agilent 2100 Bioanalyzer and agarose gel, and concentration with a NanoDrop 2000. Library construction relied on multiplex PCR. The data were produced on an Illumina HiSeq 4000. iRepertoire HTBI primers and Arm-PCR amplification of CDR3 regions were used to construct TCR beta libraries. Before sequencing, the PCR products underwent gel purification. The study's processing was this. Gene usage analysis of CDR3 amino acid clonotypes relied on the 55 to 80 TRBV and 14 TRBJ segments identified across samples. COPE and FqMerger were used to merge filtered high-quality paired reads into contigs. BLAST was used to align contigs to the IMGT TRBV, TRBD and TRBJ reference genes, and CDR3 was defined following IMGT. Clonotypes above 0.1% frequency were classified as highly expanded clones. Shannon entropy served as the measure of repertoire diversity, while the Gini coefficient captured V-J evenness. Clonotypes shared by more than one individual were considered public. TCRdb reran the public reads through fastp at Q25 and MiXCR, keeping productive beta chains. Identical CDR3 protein sequences are pooled into one entry, listed with their most common genes and DNA. These V and J calls are TCRdb output, not the study's own analysis. The sample records 560,000 or so distinct CDR3 sequences, roughly 15% of which are singletons. The top ten clones comprise 12% of the sample.

In addition, the sample was reused for a study of T cells in Graves' hyperthyroidism and ophthalmopathy. The second publication reports: Stable Graves' hyperthyroidism was defined as no progression to ophthalmopathy during 18 months of follow-up. Hyperthyroidism patients were newly diagnosed, with disease duration under 2 months, and aged 18 to 65 years. Patients with uncontrolled infections, other autoimmune diseases, pregnancy or lactation were excluded. Clinical symptoms, serum thyroxine and TRAb, thyroid ultrasound, and orbital computed tomography formed the basis for the diagnoses. A first-round RT-PCR of the TCR CDR3 used the HTBI primer set with the Qiagen OneStep RT-PCR kit. Most expanded thyroid clonotypes (frequency above 0.001) were also detected in blood, a finding suggesting that blood repertoires may reflect thyroid immune responses. A model built on a 13 V-J signature distinguished ophthalmopathy from stable hyperthyroidism, reaching over 85% sensitivity and under 84% specificity in cross-validation and 80%/75% in testing. During validation, the model predicted progression to ophthalmopathy a median of approximately 6 months ahead of onset, with almost 71% sensitivity and roughly 75% specificity. To identify distinguishing TCR V-J signatures, a discovery cohort of 90 to 100 patients was used, comprising 43 with Graves' ophthalmopathy and 57 with stable Graves' hyperthyroidism. Prospective prediction of ophthalmopathy was tested in an independent validation cohort of 18 to 20 hyperthyroidism patients and 17 patients who later progressed to ophthalmopathy. The 95 to 100 discovery patients were randomly divided into training and test sets at a 7:3 ratio. The study also compared thyroid tissue and blood T-cell repertoires from more than five Graves' hyperthyroidism patients. Following sampling, methimazole starting at 30 mg daily was given to hyperthyroidism patients, and high-dose intravenous methylprednisolone was given to ophthalmopathy patients. Libraries were constructed in a second round of multiplex PCR, after which size selection and purification were performed. Libraries were sequenced paired-end with 100 bp reads on an Illumina HiSeq2000. SOAPnuke was used to process the raw data, with reads discarded if the reads contained adapters or uncalled bases, had a mean Phred below 15, or lacked an exact constant-primer or identifier match. COPE v1.2.5 was used to merge high-quality paired reads, and clonotypes were defined as unique nucleotide sequences. MiTCR v1.1 was used to align clonotypes to the IMGT TRBV, TRBD and TRBJ reference segments. The analysis included only V-J combinations with a frequency above 0.0001, which together covered 99% to 99.2% of the repertoires. A TCS score was defined as the ratio between F50 (clonal expansion) and ExV (chaos), using BLOSUM62-based TCRdist between CDR3 peptides within each V-J. Welch's t-statistics and random forest reduced fewer than 550 V-J features to 13, which were used in a naive Bayes classifier (R e1071). No statistical method was used to set the sample size in advance, and investigators knew the group allocation. TCR Vbeta CDR3 sequencing of 120 to 150 peripheral blood samples (43 ophthalmopathy, around 80 hyperthyroidism and approximately 17 progressor patients) is reported in the paper.

This material consisted of peripheral blood mononuclear cells (PBMCs), taken at new diagnosis, from a patient treated with antithyroid drugs. The clonotype was recovered from a man between 18 and 29 years old with Graves disease. Donor details come from another sample of the same person, matched by shared clones.

The DNA sequence reads TGTGCCAGCAGTTTAAAAATTGGGGCACCAACCTCCGATCAGCCCCAGCATTTT. This is translated as CASSLKIGAPTSDQPQHF. The rearranged chain carries TRBV28 and TRBJ1-5, with a tentative D gene TRBD1 over 5 matching bases. CDR1 and CDR2 were assigned from the germline V gene as MDHEN and SYDVKM. The CDR3 runs 18 residues from the cysteine to the phenylalanine. The kept DNA is CDR3 alone, 54 bases in frame from the first base. At the junction V is shortened by 2 bases and J by 5 bases, with 22 bases in between.